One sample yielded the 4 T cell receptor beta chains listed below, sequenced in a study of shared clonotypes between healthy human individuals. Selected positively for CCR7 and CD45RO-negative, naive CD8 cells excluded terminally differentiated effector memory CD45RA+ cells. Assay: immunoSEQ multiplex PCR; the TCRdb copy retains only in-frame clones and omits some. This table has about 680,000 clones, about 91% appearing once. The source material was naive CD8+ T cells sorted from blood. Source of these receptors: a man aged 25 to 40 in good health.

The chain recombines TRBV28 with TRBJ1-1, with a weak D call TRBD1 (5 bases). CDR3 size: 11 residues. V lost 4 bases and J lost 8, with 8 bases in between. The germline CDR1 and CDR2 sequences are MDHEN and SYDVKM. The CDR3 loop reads CASSYGQEAFF. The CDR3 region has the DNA TGTGCCAGCAGTTATGGACAAGAAGCTTTCTTT.

CDR3 loop: CAWSASGGELFF. Written as DNA, the CDR3 is TGTGCCTGGAGTGCGAGTGGCGGGGAGCTGTTTTTT. The rearrangement joins TRBV30 to TRBJ2-2; unclear D gene. This CDR3 has 12 amino acids. Germline values: CDR1 GTSNPN, CDR2 SVGIG (reference sequence). The V and J ends lost 1 base and 7 bases respectively, with 7 bases between them. Full variable domain (remainder filled in from reference TRBV30 and TRBJ2-2): SQTIHQWPATLVQPVGSPLSLECTVEGTSNPNLYWYRQAAGRGLQLLFYSVGIGQISSEVPQNLSASRPQDRQFILSSKKLLLSDSGFYLCAWSASGGELFFGEGSRLTVL.

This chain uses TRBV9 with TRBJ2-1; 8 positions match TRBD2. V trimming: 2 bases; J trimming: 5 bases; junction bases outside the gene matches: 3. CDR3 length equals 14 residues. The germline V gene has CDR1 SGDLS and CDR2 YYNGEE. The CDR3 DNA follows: TGTGCCAGCAGCGTTAGCGGGACAAACAATGAGCAGTTCTTC. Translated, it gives CASSVSGTNNEQFF.

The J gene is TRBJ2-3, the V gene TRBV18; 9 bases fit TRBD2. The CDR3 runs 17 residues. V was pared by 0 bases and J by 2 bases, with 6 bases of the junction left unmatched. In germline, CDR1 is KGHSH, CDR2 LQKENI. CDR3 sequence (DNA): TGTGCCAGCTCACCACCGTCTAGCGGGACTTACACAGATACGCAGTATTTT. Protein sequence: CASSPPSSGTYTDTQYF.